This T cell receptor (beta chain) appears in the sequencing data of a study of shared clonotypes between healthy human individuals. Sequencing was performed with immunoSEQ multiplex PCR; in TCRdb, only in-frame clones are kept and a portion is missing. Among 700,000 to 950,000 clones listed, about 97% were seen once. There are 14 residues in the CDR3. Germline CDR1 reads SEHNR; CDR2 reads FQNEAQ (reference sequence). The V gene lost 0 bases and the J gene lost 5 bases, with 9 bases spanning the gap. Study-wide results and caveats: Non-shared clonotypes displayed generation probabilities falling below those of clonotypes present in all four donors.

With respect to this clone: Its antigen remains unknown.

As defined, naive CD8 cells were CD45RO-negative and positively selected for CCR7, with terminally differentiated effector memory CD45RA+ cells excluded. The origin of this receptor is a man aged 25-45 years in good health. This chain uses TRBV7-9 with TRBJ2-3, with unresolved D. Sequencing was done on a sample of naive CD8+ T cells sorted from blood. CDR3 nucleotides: TGTGCCAGCAGCTTAGCGCCCGATAGAGATACGCAGTATTTT. This encodes CASSLAPDRDTQYF.